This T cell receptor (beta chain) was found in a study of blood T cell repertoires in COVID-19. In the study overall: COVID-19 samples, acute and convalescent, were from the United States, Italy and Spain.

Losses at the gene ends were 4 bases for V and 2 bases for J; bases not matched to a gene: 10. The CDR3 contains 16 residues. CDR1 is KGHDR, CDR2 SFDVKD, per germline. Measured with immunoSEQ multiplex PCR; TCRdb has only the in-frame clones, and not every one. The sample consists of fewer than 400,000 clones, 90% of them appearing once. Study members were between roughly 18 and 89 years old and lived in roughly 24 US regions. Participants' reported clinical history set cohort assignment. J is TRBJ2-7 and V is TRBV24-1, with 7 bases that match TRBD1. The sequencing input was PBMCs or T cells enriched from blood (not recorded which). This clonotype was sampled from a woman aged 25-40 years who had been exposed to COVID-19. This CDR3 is CATSDPGGIGPYEQYF. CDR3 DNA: TGTGCCACCAGTGACCCAGGGGGTATTGGACCCTACGAGCAGTACTTC.